This T cell receptor (beta chain) was profiled in a study of CD8+ T cells in alopecia areata. As for the study in general: Treated individuals took tofacitinib by mouth, 5 to 10 mg twice daily.

Worth noting for this clone: Its specificity is not known.

Trimming pared 3 bases from V and 2 bases from J, leaving 11 bases between. Germline V gene data show CDR1 as GTSNPN and CDR2 as SVGIG (reference sequence). This CDR3 is 15 amino acids long. The treatment here: oral pan-JAK inhibitor, 5-10 mg twice daily. Separation by sorting yielded CD4+ and CD8+ T cells from PBMCs. Extracted from the samples, RNA was reverse transcribed into cDNA to serve as the sequencing template. Produced via immunoSEQ multiplex PCR; TCRdb's table is partial and in-frame only. The sample records some 190,000 clones, roughly half being singletons. Findings and limits, study-wide: Sequencing of scalp samples also captures resident alphabeta T cells of normal skin.

The specimen was CD8+ T cells sorted from blood, collected at approximately week 52, from a patient treated with tofacitinib. This receptor was obtained from a human donor with alopecia areata. This sequence joins TRBV30 and TRBJ1-6; tentatively, D is TRBD1 (5 bases). CDR3 nucleotide sequence: TGTGCCTGGAGCGCGGACACAACCTATAATTCACCCCTCCACTTT. Its protein product is CAWSADTTYNSPLHF.